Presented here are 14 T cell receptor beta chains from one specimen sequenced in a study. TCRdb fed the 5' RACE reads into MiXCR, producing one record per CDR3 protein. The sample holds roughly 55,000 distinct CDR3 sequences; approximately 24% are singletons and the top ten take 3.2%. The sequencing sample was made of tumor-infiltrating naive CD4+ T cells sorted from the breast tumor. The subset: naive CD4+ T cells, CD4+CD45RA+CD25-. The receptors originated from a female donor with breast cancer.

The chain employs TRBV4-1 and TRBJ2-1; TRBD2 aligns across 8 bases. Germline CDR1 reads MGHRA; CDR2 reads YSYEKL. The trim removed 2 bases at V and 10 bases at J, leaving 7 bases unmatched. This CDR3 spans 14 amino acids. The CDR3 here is CASSQKTSGKEQFF. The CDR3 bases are TGCGCCAGCAGCCAAAAAACTAGCGGCAAGGAGCAGTTCTTC.

The CDR3 region has the DNA TGCGCCAGCAGCCCTGGCGGGAGACAGGGCTATGGCTACACCTTC. This gives the protein CASSPGGRQGYGYTF. The gene calls are TRBV5-1 and TRBJ1-2; 7 bases agree with TRBD1. The V gene's germline CDR1 is SGHRS and CDR2 YFSETQ. Trimming at V came to 4 bases and at J to 4 bases, leaving 10 bases not matched to a gene. The length of the CDR3 is 15 residues.

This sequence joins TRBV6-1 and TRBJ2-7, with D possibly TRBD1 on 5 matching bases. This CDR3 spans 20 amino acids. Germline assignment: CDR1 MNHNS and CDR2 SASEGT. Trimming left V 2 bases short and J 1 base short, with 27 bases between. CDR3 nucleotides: TGTGCCAGCAGTGAATGGGGAATTCCGCAGGGTACGGGCCGGTCCTACGAGCAGTACTTC. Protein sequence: CASSEWGIPQGTGRSYEQYF.

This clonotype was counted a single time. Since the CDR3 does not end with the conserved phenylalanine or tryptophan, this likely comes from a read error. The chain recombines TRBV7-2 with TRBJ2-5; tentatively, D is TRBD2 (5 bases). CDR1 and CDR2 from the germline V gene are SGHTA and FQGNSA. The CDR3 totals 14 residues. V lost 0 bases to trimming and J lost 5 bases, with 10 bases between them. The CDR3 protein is CASSLAGGGETQYS. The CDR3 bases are TGTGCCAGCAGCTTAGCAGGAGGTGGGGAGACCCAGTACTCC.

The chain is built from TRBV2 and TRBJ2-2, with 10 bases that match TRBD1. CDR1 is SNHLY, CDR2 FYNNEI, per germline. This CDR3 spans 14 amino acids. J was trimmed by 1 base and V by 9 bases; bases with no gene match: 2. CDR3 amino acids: CASDRGLNTGELFF. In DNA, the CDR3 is TGTGCCAGTGACAGGGGGCTGAACACCGGGGAGCTGTTTTTT.

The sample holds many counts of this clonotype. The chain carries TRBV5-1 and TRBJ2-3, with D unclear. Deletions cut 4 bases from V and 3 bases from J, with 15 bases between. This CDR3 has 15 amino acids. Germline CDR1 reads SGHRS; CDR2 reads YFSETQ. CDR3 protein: CASSPGTASTDTQYF. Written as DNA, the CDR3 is TGCGCCAGCAGCCCCGGCACCGCATCAACAGATACGCAGTATTTT.

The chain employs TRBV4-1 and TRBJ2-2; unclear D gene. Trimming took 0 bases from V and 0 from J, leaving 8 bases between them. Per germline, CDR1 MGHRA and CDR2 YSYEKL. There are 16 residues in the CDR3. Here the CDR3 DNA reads TGCGCCAGCAGCCAAGATCTGGTTCCGAACACCGGGGAGCTGTTTTTT. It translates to CASSQDLVPNTGELFF.

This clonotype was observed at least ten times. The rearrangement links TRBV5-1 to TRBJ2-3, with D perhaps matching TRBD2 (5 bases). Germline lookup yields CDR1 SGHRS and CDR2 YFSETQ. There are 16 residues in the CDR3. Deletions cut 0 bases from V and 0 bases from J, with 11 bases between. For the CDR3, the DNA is TGCGCCAGCAGCTTGGGTCAGAGGACTAGCACAGATACGCAGTATTTT. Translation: CASSLGQRTSTDTQYF.

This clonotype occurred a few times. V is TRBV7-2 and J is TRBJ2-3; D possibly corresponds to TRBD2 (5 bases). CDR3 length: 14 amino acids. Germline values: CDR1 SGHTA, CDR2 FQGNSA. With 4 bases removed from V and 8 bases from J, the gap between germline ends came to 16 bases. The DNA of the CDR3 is TGTGCCAGCAGCTCGCTACTAGTGACGGCTACGCAGTATTTT. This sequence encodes CASSSLLVTATQYF.

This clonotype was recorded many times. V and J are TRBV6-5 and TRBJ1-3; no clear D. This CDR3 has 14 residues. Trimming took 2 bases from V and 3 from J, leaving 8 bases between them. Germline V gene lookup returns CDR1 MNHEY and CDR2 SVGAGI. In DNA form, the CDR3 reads TGTGCCAGCAGTTACGGGCAGCATGGAAACACCATATATTTT. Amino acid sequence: CASSYGQHGNTIYF.

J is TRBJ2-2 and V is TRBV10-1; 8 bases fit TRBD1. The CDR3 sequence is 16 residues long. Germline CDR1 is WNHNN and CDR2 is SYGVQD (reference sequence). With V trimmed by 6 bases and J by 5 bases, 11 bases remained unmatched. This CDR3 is CASSKPRGQATGELFF. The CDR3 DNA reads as TGCGCCAGCAGCAAGCCCAGGGGGCAGGCAACCGGGGAGCTGTTTTTT.

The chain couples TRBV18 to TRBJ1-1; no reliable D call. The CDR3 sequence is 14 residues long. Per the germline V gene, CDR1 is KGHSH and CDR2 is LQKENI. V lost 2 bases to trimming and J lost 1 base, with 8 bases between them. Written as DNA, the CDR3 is TGTGCCAGCTCACCAGTCAGTCGGAACACTGAAGCTTTCTTT. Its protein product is CASSPVSRNTEAFF.

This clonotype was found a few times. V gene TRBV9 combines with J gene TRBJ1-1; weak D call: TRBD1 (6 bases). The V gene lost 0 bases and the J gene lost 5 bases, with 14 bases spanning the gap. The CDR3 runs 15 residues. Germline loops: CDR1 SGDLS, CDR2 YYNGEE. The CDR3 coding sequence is TGTGCCAGCAGCGTAGTTTGGGGGCGCAGAACTGAAGCTTTCTTT. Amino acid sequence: CASSVVWGRRTEAFF.

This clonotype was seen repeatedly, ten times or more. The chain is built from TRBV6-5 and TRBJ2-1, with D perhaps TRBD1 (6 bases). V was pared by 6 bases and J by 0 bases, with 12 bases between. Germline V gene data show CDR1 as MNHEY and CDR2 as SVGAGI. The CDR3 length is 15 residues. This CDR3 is CASRQDRSSYNEQFF. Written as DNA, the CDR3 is TGTGCCAGCAGGCAGGACAGAAGCTCCTACAATGAGCAGTTCTTC.